These 7 T cell receptor beta chains share one sample of origin, sequenced in a study of beta chain features in type 1 diabetes. Every isolated RNA sample was fully reverse transcribed, so sequencing captured expressed TCRB transcripts. TCRdb's table, derived via immunoSEQ multiplex PCR, lists solely in-frame clones and lacks some. The sample includes almost 350,000 clones, around a fifth of them seen just once. Sequencing was done on a sample of naive CD4+ T cells from blood. These receptors all come from a woman between 18 and 30 years old in good health.

This clone was picked up a small number of times. The chain carries TRBV4-1 and TRBJ1-1; TRBD1 is a possible D gene (6 bases). CDR3 size: 14 residues. V was cut by 10 bases and J by 1 base, with 16 bases left in between. Germline V gene sequence: CDR1 MGHRA, CDR2 YSYEKL. The DNA for the CDR3 is TGCGCCAACCCGCCGGGGGGCGCGAACACTGAAGCTTTCTTT. Its translation is CANPPGGANTEAFF.

The CDR3 sequence is CASSSEQGTEAFF. The DNA for the CDR3 is TGCGCCAGCAGCTCCGAACAGGGGACTGAAGCTTTCTTT. This chain uses TRBV5-1 with TRBJ1-1; 7 bases are shared with TRBD1. Germline V gene data show CDR1 as SGHRS and CDR2 as YFSETQ. This CDR3 is 13 amino acids long. The V and J ends lost 3 bases and 5 bases, in that order; junction bases with no gene match: 4. Full variable domain (outside the CDR3, taken from reference TRBV5-1 and TRBJ1-1): KAGVTQTPRYLIKTRGQQVTLSCSPISGHRSVSWYQQTPGQGLQFLFEYFSETQRNKGNFPGRFSGRQFSNSRSEMNVSTLELGDSALYLCASSSEQGTEAFFGQGTRLTVV.

The rearrangement joins TRBV28 to TRBJ2-7, with 9 bases that match TRBD1. CDR1 and CDR2 (germline): MDHEN, SYDVKM. The CDR3 has 15 residues. V lost 5 bases, J lost 7 bases, and 12 bases stayed unmatched. The CDR3 spells CASSPPGQGGREQYF. The CDR3 nucleotides are TGTGCCAGCAGTCCCCCGGGACAGGGAGGGAGGGAGCAGTACTTC.

This clone was picked up a small number of times. The chain recombines TRBV27 with TRBJ2-2, with D perhaps TRBD1 (6 bases). Germline CDR1 MNHEY, CDR2 SMNVEV (reference sequence). V was shortened by 3 bases and J by 15 bases, with 17 bases between the two germline ends. The CDR3 runs to 13 residues. The CDR3 reads CASSFKVRDKVFF. Here the CDR3 DNA reads TGTGCCAGCAGTTTCAAGGTCCGGGACAAGGTGTTTTTT.

This clone has only a few counts. The CDR3 spells CASSPRSEQYF. DNA of the CDR3: TGTGCCAGCAGCCCCAGATCCGAGCAGTACTTC. The genes are TRBV7-3 and TRBJ2-7; D is ambiguous. Trimming shortened V by 5 bases and J by 6 bases, and 8 bases separated the two germline ends. Germline V gene data show CDR1 as SGHTA and CDR2 as FQGTGA. The CDR3 has 11 residues.

In this sample, this clone turned up a few times. Distinct nucleotide sequences in the sample also encode this CDR3. The V call is TRBV9, the J call TRBJ1-2; D is undetermined. Looked up from germline, CDR1 is SGDLS and CDR2 is YYNGEE. The CDR3 length is 13 residues. Trimming took off 0 bases at V and 2 bases at J, with 5 bases between the two ends. In DNA form, the CDR3 reads TGTGCCAGCAGCGTAGAGAGGAACTATGGCTACACCTTC. Translating gives CASSVERNYGYTF.

The sample holds a few counts of this clone. The chain combines TRBV9 with TRBJ2-7; D unclear. CDR3 size: 17 residues. Germline loops: CDR1 SGDLS, CDR2 YYNGEE. With 0 bases removed from V and 3 bases from J, the gap between germline ends came to 19 bases. The CDR3 DNA is TGTGCCAGCAGCGTAGGTTCGTCAGGTGGTTCTTACTACGAGCAGTACTTC. Translation gives CASSVGSSGGSYYEQYF.